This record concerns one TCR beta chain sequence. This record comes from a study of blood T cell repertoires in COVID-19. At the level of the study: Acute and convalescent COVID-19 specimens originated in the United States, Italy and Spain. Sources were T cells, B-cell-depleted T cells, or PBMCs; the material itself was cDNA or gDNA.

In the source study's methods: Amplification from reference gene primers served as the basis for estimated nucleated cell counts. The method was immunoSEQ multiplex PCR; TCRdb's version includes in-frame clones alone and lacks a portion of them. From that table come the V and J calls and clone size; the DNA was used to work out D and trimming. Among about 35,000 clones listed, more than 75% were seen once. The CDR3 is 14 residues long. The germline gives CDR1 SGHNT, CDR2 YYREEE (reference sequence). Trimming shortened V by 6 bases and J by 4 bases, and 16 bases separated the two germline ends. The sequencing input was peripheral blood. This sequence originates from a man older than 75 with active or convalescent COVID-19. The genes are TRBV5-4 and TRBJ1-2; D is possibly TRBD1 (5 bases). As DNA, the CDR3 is TGTGCCAGCATCGACAGAGCTTCGTCCTATGGCTACACCTTC. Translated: CASIDRASSYGYTF.